The T cell receptor beta chain under discussion was sequenced for a study of response to subunit inactivated influenza vaccine (dated by TCRdb to the late 2010s). At the level of the whole study: The study used deep quantitative T cell receptor repertoire profiling to track responses to a trivalent subunit inactivated influenza vaccine. Results and caveats for the whole study, not just this receptor: According to the authors, only a limited number of new T cells may be recruited by each seasonal influenza vaccination.

Libraries were prepared through RT-PCR. This sample was sequenced with an Illumina HiSeq 2500. Starting from the raw public reads, TCRdb applied fastp trimming at Q25, assembled clones with MiXCR and retained in-frame beta chains. When rows share a CDR3 protein, they turn into one entry using the most common DNA and genes. The sample table shows 150,000 to 200,000 distinct CDR3 sequences, and 11% are seen once. The ten largest clones capture under 15% of the sample. Interpreted using the paper, the time point label stands for: approximately 40 days after influenza vaccine administration. This clonotype has at least ten counts. There is no known antigen for this receptor. No base-level quality is on record; no much larger clone is a single base apart. The material was non-naive T cells sorted from PBMCs, obtained about 6 weeks after vaccination. Explained via the paper, the cell subset or site label denotes: memory T cell fraction. This clonotype was obtained from a man aged 50 to 59 who received an inactivated influenza vaccine. Donor details come from another sample of the same person, matched by shared clones.

At the DNA level, the sequence is TGCGCCAGCAGCTATTCTCCGGGGTCTCTCAATTCACCCCTCCACTTT. The translation is CASSYSPGSLNSPLHF. Here the chain combines TRBV5-1 and TRBJ1-6; no confident D gene assignment can be made. From cysteine to phenylalanine, the CDR3 is 16 amino acids long. Only the CDR3 portion is preserved as DNA: 48 bases, with reading frame beginning at the first base. V sheds 3 bases and J sheds 7 bases, leaving 17 bases between their ends. In the germline V gene, CDR1 corresponds to SGHRS and CDR2 to YFSETQ.